This TCR beta chain was identified during a study of vaccination and CD4 T cells after COVID-19. Whole-study context: Mild disease affected 10 or so convalescent patients and severe disease one, all SARS-CoV-2 positive by nasal swab PCR. Subjects got two shots of BNT162b2 or mRNA-1273 vaccine. Study outcomes and limitations: A relatively small number of convalescent patients were studied, and no early post-infection timepoints were included.

At the Johns Hopkins FTIC core, DNA taken from cultured CD4+ T cells was sequenced by way of the Oncomine TCR Beta short-read assay. A single record per CDR3 protein comes from TCRdb applying MiXCR to the PCR reads. The sample has about 15,000 distinct CDR3 sequences, 50% to 55% seen once. This CDR3 contains 15 residues. Per the germline V gene, CDR1 is ENHRY and CDR2 is SYGVKD. V gave up 4 bases and J gave up 0 bases; unmatched junction bases: 2. The sample's treatment: approximately nine-day PBMC culture with coronavirus spike peptide pools or control peptides (ViraFEST assay). CD4+ T cells were isolated by negative selection after more than 8 days of culture. In this sample, this clonotype turned up a few times. Its specificity is unknown.

V gene TRBV10-3 combines with J gene TRBJ2-3, with 9 bases identical to TRBD2. This receptor was taken from a human donor who had recovered from COVID-19. Sequences were obtained from CD4+ T cells from blood, cultured in vitro. In nucleotides, the CDR3 is TGTGCCATCAGTGGTACTAGCGGGAGCACAGATACGCAGTATTTT. Its protein product is CAISGTSGSTDTQYF.